A single sample gave rise to the 26 T cell receptor beta chains below, sequenced in a study of blood T cell repertoires in COVID-19. Using immunoSEQ multiplex PCR, the repertoire was profiled, and TCRdb retains in-frame clones only, with some absent. The sample carries tens of thousands of clones, about 91% recorded once. Sequencing was carried out using peripheral blood. These receptors all stem from an older woman with acute or convalescent COVID-19.

The CDR3 DNA follows: TGTGCCAGCCGGCGGAGTCTTACTGAGACCCAGTACTTC. Encoded protein: CASRRSLTETQYF. The genes are TRBV2 and TRBJ2-5; no reliable D call. CDR1 is SNHLY, CDR2 FYNNEI, per germline. V was pared by 8 bases and J by 5 bases, with 15 bases between. The CDR3 runs to 13 residues.

The genes are TRBV6-1 and TRBJ1-2; D gene uncertain. The CDR3 runs to 13 residues. Germline assignment: CDR1 MNHNS and CDR2 SASEGT. Trimming pared 3 bases from V and 2 bases from J, leaving 7 bases between. The CDR3 coding sequence is TGTGCCAGCAGTGACGACGGGAACTATGGCTACACCTTC. Protein: CASSDDGNYGYTF.

This clone was counted only a few times. The V call is TRBV9, the J call TRBJ2-5, with 7 bases fitting TRBD2. The CDR3 contains 16 residues. Per the germline V gene, CDR1 is SGDLS and CDR2 is YYNGEE. V lost 0 bases and J lost 3; bases outside the gene matches: 8. CDR3 bases: TGTGCCAGCAGCGTAGCCGGCCAAAGCGGGAAAGAGACCCAGTACTTC. The encoded protein is CASSVAGQSGKETQYF.

The V gene is TRBV5-1, the J gene TRBJ2-7, with TRBD1 matching over 7 bases. The CDR3 runs to 17 residues. V lost 7 bases, J lost 2 bases, and 18 bases stayed unmatched. Germline CDR1 is SGHRS and CDR2 is YFSETQ. Written as DNA, the CDR3 is TGCGCCAGCGCCCCCGCCCCCTCACAGGGGATCGCCTACGAGCAGTACTTC. The encoded protein is CASAPAPSQGIAYEQYF.

The chain links TRBV5-1 to TRBJ1-4, with TRBD1 identical over 8 bases. Germline lookup yields CDR1 SGHRS and CDR2 YFSETQ. This CDR3 has 19 residues. With V trimmed by 0 bases and J by 4 bases, 14 bases remained unmatched. As DNA, the CDR3 is TGCGCCAGCAGCTTGGAGGGTCGCCGGGACAGGCGTTATAATGAAAAACTGTTTTTT. Translation: CASSLEGRRDRRYNEKLFF.

J is TRBJ2-5 and V is TRBV7-8; 7 nucleotides line up with TRBD2. The V and J ends lost 5 bases and 1 base, in that order; junction bases with no gene match: 4. The germline V gene encodes CDR1 SGHVS and CDR2 FQNEAQ. The CDR3 spans 14 residues. The CDR3 DNA sequence: TGTGCCAGCAGCAGGGAGGGACTCCAAGAGACCCAGTACTTC. Protein: CASSREGLQETQYF.

V is TRBV12-5 and J is TRBJ1-1; TRBD1 might be the D (6 bases). V was trimmed by 6 bases and J by 1 base, leaving 12 bases between them. The CDR3 contains 14 residues. Germline loops: CDR1 LGHNT, CDR2 FRNRAP. Written as DNA, the CDR3 is TGTGCTAGTGGACCGGACAGCCCGAACACTGAAGCTTTCTTT. Translation gives CASGPDSPNTEAFF.

The J gene is TRBJ2-7, the V gene TRBV7-9; 8 bases map to TRBD2. The junction had 10 bases not matched to a gene; V was cut back by 5 bases and J by 7 bases. Germline lookup yields CDR1 SEHNR and CDR2 FQNEAQ (reference sequence). The CDR3 has 14 amino acids. In nucleotides, the CDR3 is TGTGCCAGCAGCACAACCGGGACTAGTGGTGAGCAGTACTTC. This sequence encodes CASSTTGTSGEQYF.

J is TRBJ2-1 and V is TRBV2, with TRBD2 matching 9 bases. The CDR3 consists of 13 residues. Germline lookup yields CDR1 SNHLY and CDR2 FYNNEI. The V and J ends lost 7 bases and 8 bases, in that order; junction bases with no gene match: 6. The CDR3 protein is CASTVREGYEQFF. The CDR3 DNA reads as TGTGCCAGCACGGTGCGGGAGGGGTATGAGCAGTTCTTC.

The V and J genes are TRBV14 and TRBJ2-1; 10 bases agree with TRBD2. The junction had 10 bases not matched to a gene; V was cut back by 0 bases and J by 8 bases. This CDR3 region has 17 residues. CDR1 SGHDN and CDR2 FVKESK come from the germline V gene. The CDR3 nucleotides read TGTGCCAGCAGCCAAGATTCCCCCAGACTAGCGGGCGATGAGCAGTTCTTC. Translation: CASSQDSPRLAGDEQFF.

The rearrangement links TRBV23-1 to TRBJ1-5; 7 bases align to TRBD1. TRBV23-1 falls under the ORF class, with uncertain function. The V segment lost 8 bases and the J segment 3 bases; nucleotides outside the gene matches: 34. The CDR3 is made up of 23 amino acids. The CDR3 loop is CASRPTKGQTPGSSLPLNQPQHF. In nucleotides, the CDR3 is TGCGCCAGCCGCCCCACCAAGGGACAGACCCCTGGCTCATCACTCCCCCTCAATCAGCCCCAGCATTTT.

This sequence joins TRBV14 and TRBJ1-4; 10 bases are shared with TRBD1. Germline values: CDR1 SGHDN, CDR2 FVKESK. The CDR3 extends over 15 amino acids. V lost 4 bases and J lost 6; bases outside the gene matches: 5. CDR3 loop: CASSPLGQGDEKLFF. The CDR3 region has the DNA TGTGCCAGCAGCCCACTTGGACAGGGGGATGAAAAACTGTTTTTT. Full variable domain (outside the CDR3, taken from reference TRBV14 and TRBJ1-4): EAGVTQFPSHSVIEKGQTVTLRCDPISGHDNLYWYRRVMGKEIKFLLHFVKESKQDESGMPNNRFLAERTGGTYSTLKVQPAELEDSGVYFCASSPLGQGDEKLFFGSGTQLSVL.

The table lists this clone with a few counts. The rearrangement links TRBV6-4 to TRBJ2-1; TRBD2 matches 8 bases. V shed 2 bases, J shed 5 bases, and the junction held 5 bases outside the gene matches. Germline V gene sequence: CDR1 MRHNA, CDR2 SNTAGT. The length of the CDR3 is 15 residues. Here the CDR3 reads CASSDGSGVHNEQFF. The CDR3 DNA is TGTGCCAGCAGTGACGGTAGCGGGGTACACAATGAGCAGTTCTTC.

The V and J genes are TRBV10-3 and TRBJ1-1, with D uncertain. Germline CDR1 ENHRY, CDR2 SYGVKD. V lost 4 bases and J 1 base, leaving 4 bases between the germline ends. The CDR3 runs 12 residues. This CDR3 is CAISVGNTEAFF. The CDR3, as DNA: TGTGCCATCAGTGTCGGGAACACTGAAGCTTTCTTT.

The chain couples TRBV19 to TRBJ2-2; 7 nucleotides line up with TRBD1. CDR3 size: 16 residues. The V segment lost 4 bases and the J segment 7 bases; nucleotides outside the gene matches: 12. Germline V gene lookup returns CDR1 LNHDA and CDR2 SQIVND (reference sequence). CDR3 loop: CASSTWDTGVGGELFF. The CDR3 nucleotides are TGTGCCAGTAGTACCTGGGATACAGGGGTAGGCGGGGAGCTGTTTTTT.

The V call is TRBV18, the J call TRBJ2-6; D is ambiguous. Trimming pared 7 bases from V and 0 bases from J, leaving 13 bases between. Germline-derived CDR1 and CDR2 are KGHSH and LQKENI. The CDR3 sequence is 16 residues long. The CDR3 sequence is CASFLMRSSGANVLTF. In DNA, the CDR3 is TGTGCCAGCTTTTTGATGAGGAGCTCTGGGGCCAACGTCCTGACTTTC.

This chain links TRBV10-1 with TRBJ1-1, with D uncertain. CDR1 is WNHNN, CDR2 SYGVQD, per germline (reference sequence). Trimming stripped 0 bases from V and 3 bases from J, with 8 bases between. The CDR3 loop spans 14 amino acids. CDR3 sequence reads: CASSESRGHTEAFF. CDR3 coding DNA: TGCGCCAGCAGTGAGTCCCGGGGTCACACTGAAGCTTTCTTT.

DNA of the CDR3: TGTGCCAGCGAGAGCGGGAGTGCGCACAATGAGCAGTTCTTC. This gives the protein CASESGSAHNEQFF. J is TRBJ2-1 and V is TRBV2, with 8 bases lining up with TRBD2. The length of the CDR3 is 14 residues. With 8 bases clipped from V and 5 bases from J, the junction kept 8 bases outside the gene matches. The germline gives CDR1 SNHLY, CDR2 FYNNEI. Filled out from reference TRBV2 and TRBJ2-1, the complete variable domain reads EPEVTQTPSHQVTQMGQEVILRCVPISNHLYFYWYRQILGQKVEFLVSFYNNEISEKSEIFDDQFSVERPDGSNFTLKIRSTKLEDSAMYFCASESGSAHNEQFFGPGTRLTVL.

J is TRBJ1-2 and V is TRBV6-5, with D possibly TRBD1 on 5 matching bases. The CDR3 runs 13 residues. Germline V gives CDR1 MNHEY, CDR2 SVGAGI. V shed 2 bases and J shed 4 bases, with 8 bases lying between them. CDR3 residues: CASSYGAGYGYTF. The CDR3 nucleotides read TGTGCCAGCAGTTACGGGGCAGGCTATGGCTACACCTTC.

The rearrangement joins TRBV19 to TRBJ2-3; D is possibly TRBD2 (5 bases). Trimming took off 2 bases at V and 4 bases at J, with 13 bases between the two ends. The CDR3 sequence is 15 residues long. CDR1 and CDR2 (germline): LNHDA, SQIVND (reference sequence). The CDR3 DNA reads as TGTGCCAGTAGTATATCGGGGAAACGGCCAGATACGCAGTATTTT. This sequence encodes CASSISGKRPDTQYF.

The V call is TRBV19, the J call TRBJ2-3; no clear D. CDR1 LNHDA and CDR2 SQIVND come from the germline V gene (reference sequence). V was shortened by 10 bases and J by 1 base, with 9 bases between the two germline ends. This CDR3 is 12 amino acids long. CDR3 nucleotides: TGTGCCACCTCGTTCGGCACAGATACGCAGTATTTT. Its translation is CATSFGTDTQYF. The full variable domain, in which reference TRBV19 and TRBJ2-3 provide the parts outside the CDR3, is DGGITQSPKYLFRKEGQNVTLSCEQNLNHDAMYWYRQDPGQGLRLIYYSQIVNDFQKGDIAEGYSVSREKKESFPLTVTSAQKNPTAFYLCATSFGTDTQYFGPGTRLTVL.

J is TRBJ1-1 and V is TRBV7-3, with D possibly matching TRBD1 (6 bases). This CDR3 is built from 15 residues. Looked up from germline, CDR1 is SGHTA and CDR2 is FQGTGA. V lost 0 bases and J 1 base, leaving 9 bases between the germline ends. The CDR3 DNA reads as TGTGCCAGCAGCTTAACAGGGACAACGAACACTGAAGCTTTCTTT. Translated, it gives CASSLTGTTNTEAFF.

The gene calls are TRBV29-1 and TRBJ2-7; TRBD1 aligns across 9 bases. The germline V gene has CDR1 SQVTM and CDR2 ANQGSEA. The CDR3 covers 15 residues. J was trimmed by 3 bases and V by 1 base; bases with no gene match: 7. In nucleotides, the CDR3 is TGCAGCGTTGAAGTACAGGGGGCGTCAGGCTACGAGCAGTACTTC. Its protein product is CSVEVQGASGYEQYF.

V gene TRBV3-1 (or the pseudogene TRBV3-2) combines with J gene TRBJ2-3; 11 bases fit TRBD2. This CDR3 region has 16 residues. Unmatched junction bases numbered 4, after V lost 1 base and J lost 4 bases. Germline V lookup: CDR1 LGHDT, CDR2 YNNKEL (reference sequence). In DNA, the CDR3 is TGTGCCAGCAGCCAAGTTACTAGCGGGGGAGCAGATACGCAGTATTTT. It specifies CASSQVTSGGADTQYF.

The chain joins TRBV6-5 to TRBJ2-7; possible D gene TRBD1, 5 bases. The germline V and J ends were trimmed by 6 bases and 6 bases, with 9 bases remaining between them. CDR1 and CDR2 (germline): MNHEY, SVGAGI. The CDR3 has 11 residues. The CDR3 sequence: CASSRAGEQYF. CDR3 DNA sequence: TGTGCCAGCAGCAGGGCTGGCGAGCAGTACTTC.

The J gene is TRBJ2-7, the V gene TRBV13; 16 nucleotides align to TRBD2. The ends lost 5 bases at V and 3 bases at J; junction bases unmatched: 10. Germline CDR1 is PRHDT and CDR2 is FYEKMQ (reference sequence). The CDR3 has 18 amino acids. The CDR3 reads CASSTDGTSGGADYEQYF. The CDR3 nucleotides are TGTGCCAGCAGCACAGATGGGACTAGCGGGGGGGCCGACTACGAGCAGTACTTC.